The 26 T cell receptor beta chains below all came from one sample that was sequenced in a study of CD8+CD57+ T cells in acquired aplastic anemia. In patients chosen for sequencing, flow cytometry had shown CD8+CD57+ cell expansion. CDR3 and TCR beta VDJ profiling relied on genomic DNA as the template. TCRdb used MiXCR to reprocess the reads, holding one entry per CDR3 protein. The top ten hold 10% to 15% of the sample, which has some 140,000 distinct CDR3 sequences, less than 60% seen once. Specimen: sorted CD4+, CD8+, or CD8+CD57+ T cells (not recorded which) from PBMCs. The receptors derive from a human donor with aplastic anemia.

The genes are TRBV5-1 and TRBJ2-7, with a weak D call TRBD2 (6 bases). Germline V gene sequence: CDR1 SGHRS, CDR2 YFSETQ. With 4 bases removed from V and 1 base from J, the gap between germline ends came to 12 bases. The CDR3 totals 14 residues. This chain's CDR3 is CASSPGRGSYEQYF. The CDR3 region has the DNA TGCGCCAGCAGCCCGGGACGGGGGTCCTACGAGCAGTACTTC.

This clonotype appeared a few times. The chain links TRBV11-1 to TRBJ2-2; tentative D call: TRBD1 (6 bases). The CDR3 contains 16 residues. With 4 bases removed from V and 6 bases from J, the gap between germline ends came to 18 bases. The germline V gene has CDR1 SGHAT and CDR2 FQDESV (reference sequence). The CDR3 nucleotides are TGTGCCAGCAGCTCCCGGGACACAATGACCCCCGGGGAGCTGTTTTTT. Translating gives CASSSRDTMTPGELFF.

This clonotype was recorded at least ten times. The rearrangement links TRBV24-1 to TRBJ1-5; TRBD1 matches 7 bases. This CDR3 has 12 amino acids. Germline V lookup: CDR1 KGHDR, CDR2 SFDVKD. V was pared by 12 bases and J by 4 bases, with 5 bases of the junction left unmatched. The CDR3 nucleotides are TGTGCCTGCACACAGGGGAATCAGCCCCAGCATTTT. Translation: CACTQGNQPQHF.

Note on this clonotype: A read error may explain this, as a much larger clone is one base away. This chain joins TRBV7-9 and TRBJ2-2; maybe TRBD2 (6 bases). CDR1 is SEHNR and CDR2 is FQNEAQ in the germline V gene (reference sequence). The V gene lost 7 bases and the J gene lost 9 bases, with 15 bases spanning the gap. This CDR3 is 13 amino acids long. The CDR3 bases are TGTGCCAGCACCGGAGGGAACGCCAGGGAGCTGTTTTTT. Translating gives CASTGGNARELFF.

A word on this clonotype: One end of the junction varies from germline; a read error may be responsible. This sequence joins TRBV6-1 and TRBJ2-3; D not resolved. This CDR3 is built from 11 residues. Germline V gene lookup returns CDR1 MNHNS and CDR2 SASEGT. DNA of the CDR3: TGTGCCGGCAGCAGCACAGATACGCAGTATTTT. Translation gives CAGSSTDTQYF.

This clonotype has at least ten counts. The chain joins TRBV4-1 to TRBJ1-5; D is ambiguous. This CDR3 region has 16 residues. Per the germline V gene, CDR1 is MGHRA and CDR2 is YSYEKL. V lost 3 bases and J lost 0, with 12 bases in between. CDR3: CASSQADTLSNQPQHF. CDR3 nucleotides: TGCGCCAGCAGCCAGGCCGACACGCTTAGCAATCAGCCCCAGCATTTT.

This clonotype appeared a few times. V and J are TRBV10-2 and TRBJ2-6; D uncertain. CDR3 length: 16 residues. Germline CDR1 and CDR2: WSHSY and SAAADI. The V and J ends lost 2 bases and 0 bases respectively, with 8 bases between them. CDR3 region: CASSENAGSGANVLTF. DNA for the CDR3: TGCGCCAGCAGTGAGAATGCAGGCTCTGGGGCCAACGTCCTGACTTTC.

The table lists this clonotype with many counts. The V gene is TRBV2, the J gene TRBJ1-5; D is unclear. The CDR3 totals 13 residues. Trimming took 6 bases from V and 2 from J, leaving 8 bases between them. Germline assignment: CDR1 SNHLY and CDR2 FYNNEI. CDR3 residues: CASSLRGNQPQHF. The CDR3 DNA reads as TGTGCCAGCAGCTTACGAGGCAATCAGCCCCAGCATTTT.

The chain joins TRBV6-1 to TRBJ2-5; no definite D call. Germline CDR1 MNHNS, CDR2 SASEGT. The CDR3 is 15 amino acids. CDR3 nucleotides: TGTACCGGCAGCCCTGACTCCCTGCTTGGGGAGACCCAGTACTTC. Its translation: CTGSPDSLLGETQYF.

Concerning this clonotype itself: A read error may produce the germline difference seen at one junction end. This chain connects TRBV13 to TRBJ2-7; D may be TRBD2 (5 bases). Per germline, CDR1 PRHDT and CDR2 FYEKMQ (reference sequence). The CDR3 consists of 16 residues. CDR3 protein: CAGSLIPGKKPYEQYF. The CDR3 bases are TGTGCCGGCAGCCTCATACCCGGGAAGAAACCCTACGAGCAGTACTTC.

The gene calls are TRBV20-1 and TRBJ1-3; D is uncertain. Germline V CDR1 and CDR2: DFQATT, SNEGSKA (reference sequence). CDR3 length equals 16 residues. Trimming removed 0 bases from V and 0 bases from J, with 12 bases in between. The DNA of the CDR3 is TGCAGTGCTAGAGATTACCACAGCGACTCTGGAAACACCATATATTTT. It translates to CSARDYHSDSGNTIYF.

CDR3 nucleotide sequence: TGCGCCAGCAGCTTGACCGATAATTCACCCCTCCACTTT. This translates into CASSLTDNSPLHF. The chain combines TRBV5-1 with TRBJ1-6; no definite D call. With 1 base removed from V and 5 bases from J, the gap between germline ends came to 4 bases. CDR1 and CDR2 from the germline V gene are SGHRS and YFSETQ. This CDR3 has 13 residues. Filled out from reference TRBV5-1 and TRBJ1-6, the complete variable domain reads KAGVTQTPRYLIKTRGQQVTLSCSPISGHRSVSWYQQTPGQGLQFLFEYFSETQRNKGNFPGRFSGRQFSNSRSEMNVSTLELGDSALYLCASSLTDNSPLHFGNGTRLTVT.

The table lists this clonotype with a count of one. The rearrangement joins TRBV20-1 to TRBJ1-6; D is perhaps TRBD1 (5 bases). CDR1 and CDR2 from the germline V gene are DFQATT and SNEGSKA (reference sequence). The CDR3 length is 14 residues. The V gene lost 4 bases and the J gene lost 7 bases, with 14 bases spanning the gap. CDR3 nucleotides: TGCAGTGCTAAACTGGGACGGCTGAATTCACCCCTCCACTTT. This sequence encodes CSAKLGRLNSPLHF.

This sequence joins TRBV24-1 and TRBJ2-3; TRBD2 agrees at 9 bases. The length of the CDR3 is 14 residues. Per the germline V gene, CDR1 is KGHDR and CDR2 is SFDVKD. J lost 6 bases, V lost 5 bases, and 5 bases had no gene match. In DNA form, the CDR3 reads TGTGCCACCAGTGCGGCGGGGGGGCCTGATACGCAGTATTTT. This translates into CATSAAGGPDTQYF.

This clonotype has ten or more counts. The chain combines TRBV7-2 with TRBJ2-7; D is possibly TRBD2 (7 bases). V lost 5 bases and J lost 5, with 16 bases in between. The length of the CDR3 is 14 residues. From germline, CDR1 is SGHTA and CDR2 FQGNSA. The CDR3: CASSHRGGLDEQYF. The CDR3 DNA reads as TGTGCCAGCAGCCATAGGGGGGGCTTGGACGAGCAGTACTTC.

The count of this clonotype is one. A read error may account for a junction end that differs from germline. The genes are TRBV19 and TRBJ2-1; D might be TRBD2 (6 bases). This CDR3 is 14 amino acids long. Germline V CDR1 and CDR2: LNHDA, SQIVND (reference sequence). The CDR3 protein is CASTPEGTYDEQFF. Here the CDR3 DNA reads TGTGCCAGTACCCCGGAGGGAACCTACGATGAGCAGTTCTTC.

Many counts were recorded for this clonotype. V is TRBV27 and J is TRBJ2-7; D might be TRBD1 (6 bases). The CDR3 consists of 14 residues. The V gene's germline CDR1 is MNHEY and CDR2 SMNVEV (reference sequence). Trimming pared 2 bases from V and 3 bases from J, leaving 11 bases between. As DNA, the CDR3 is TGTGCCAGCAGTTTACAGGGGACAAACTACGAGCAGTACTTC. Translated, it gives CASSLQGTNYEQYF.

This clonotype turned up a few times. CDR3 nucleotide sequence: TGCAGCGTTGATGGGAGTAACTCAGATACGCAGTATTTT. Amino acids: CSVDGSNSDTQYF. V and J are TRBV29-1 and TRBJ2-3, with D perhaps TRBD2 (5 bases). The germline CDR1 and CDR2 sequences are SQVTM and ANQGSEA. Trimming left V 3 bases short and J 4 bases short, with 11 bases between. The CDR3 is 13 amino acids.

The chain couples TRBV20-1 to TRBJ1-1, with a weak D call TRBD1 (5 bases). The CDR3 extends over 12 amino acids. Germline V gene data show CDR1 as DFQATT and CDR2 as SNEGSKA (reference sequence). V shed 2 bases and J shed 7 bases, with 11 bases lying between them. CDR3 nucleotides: TGCAGTGCTAGAAGGGGTGGGAATGAAGCTTTCTTT. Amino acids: CSARRGGNEAFF.

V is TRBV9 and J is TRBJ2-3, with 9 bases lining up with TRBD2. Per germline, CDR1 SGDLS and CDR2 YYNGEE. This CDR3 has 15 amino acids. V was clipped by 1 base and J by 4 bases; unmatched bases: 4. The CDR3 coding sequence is TGTGCCAGCAGCGTAAGGACTAGCGAAGCAGATACGCAGTATTTT. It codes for CASSVRTSEADTQYF.

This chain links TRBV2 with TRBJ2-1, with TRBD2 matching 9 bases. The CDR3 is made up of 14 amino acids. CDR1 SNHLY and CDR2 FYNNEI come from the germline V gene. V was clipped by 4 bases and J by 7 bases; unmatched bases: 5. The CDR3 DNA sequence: TGTGCCAGCAGTGTATCCCTAGCGGGGAATGAGCAGTTCTTC. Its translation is CASSVSLAGNEQFF.

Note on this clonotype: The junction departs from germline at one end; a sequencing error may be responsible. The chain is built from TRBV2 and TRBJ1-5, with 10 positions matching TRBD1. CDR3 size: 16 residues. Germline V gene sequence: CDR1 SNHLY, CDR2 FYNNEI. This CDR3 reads CASSIGQGGGNEPQHF. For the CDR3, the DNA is TGTGCCAGCAGCATCGGACAGGGGGGAGGCAATGAGCCCCAGCATTTT.

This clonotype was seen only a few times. The DNA of the CDR3 is TGTGCCATCGCGGCTAGCGGGCTATACGAGCAGTACTTC. It translates to CAIAASGLYEQYF. V gene TRBV10-3 combines with J gene TRBJ2-7; 8 bases are a match to TRBD2. The CDR3 is made up of 13 amino acids. V shed 8 bases, J shed 4 bases, and the junction held 7 bases outside the gene matches. Germline CDR1 and CDR2: ENHRY and SYGVKD.

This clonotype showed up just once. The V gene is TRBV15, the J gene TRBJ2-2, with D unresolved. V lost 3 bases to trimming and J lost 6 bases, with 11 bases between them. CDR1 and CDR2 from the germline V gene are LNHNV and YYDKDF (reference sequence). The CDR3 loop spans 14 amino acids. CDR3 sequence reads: CATSSIVGPGELFF. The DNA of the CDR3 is TGTGCCACCAGCAGTATAGTCGGGCCCGGGGAGCTGTTTTTT.

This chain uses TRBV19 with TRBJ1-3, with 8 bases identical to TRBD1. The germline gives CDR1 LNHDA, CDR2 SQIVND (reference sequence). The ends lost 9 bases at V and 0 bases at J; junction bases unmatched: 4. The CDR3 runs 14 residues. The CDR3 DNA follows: TGTGCCAGCCATACAGGGGGCTCTGGAAACACCATATATTTT. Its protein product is CASHTGGSGNTIYF.

CDR3: CASSRTGGEDEQYF. DNA of the CDR3: TGTGCCAGCAGCCGCACAGGGGGCGAAGACGAGCAGTACTTC. The J gene is TRBJ2-7, the V gene TRBV14; TRBD1 agrees at 9 bases. V lost 4 bases and J lost 5; bases outside the gene matches: 6. Germline assignment: CDR1 SGHDN and CDR2 FVKESK. The CDR3 loop spans 14 amino acids. The variable domain in full, completed from reference TRBV14 and TRBJ2-7, reads EAGVTQFPSHSVIEKGQTVTLRCDPISGHDNLYWYRRVMGKEIKFLLHFVKESKQDESGMPNNRFLAERTGGTYSTLKVQPAELEDSGVYFCASSRTGGEDEQYFGPGTRLTVT.